The TCR beta chain under discussion was sequenced for a study of Ad26.COV2.S vaccination and SARS-CoV-2 variants. Of note for this clone: Its antigen remains unknown.

Treatment indicated: around 19 received Ad26.COV2.S at low or high dose, single or two shots; 5 received placebo; per-sample allocation not given. Day 63 after the first injection of vaccine or placebo was the sampling time. The vaccine antigen was prefusion-stabilized Wuhan SARS-CoV-2 spike. The data were produced by immunoSEQ multiplex PCR, yet TCRdb's version contains in-frame clones alone and is incomplete. The table shows over 400,000 clones, with roughly 87% occurring only once. Study-wide points: Recipients of vaccine and of placebo showed similar breadth of their non-spike TCR repertoires. Participants in the vaccine arm had higher spike-specific TCR breadth; placebo recipients had lower. It is possible that the TCR breadth and depth analyses underestimated the total T cell responses.

J was trimmed by 5 bases and V by 4 bases; bases with no gene match: 1. This CDR3 has 14 residues. Germline CDR1 reads MNHEY; CDR2 reads SVGAGI. The chain has TRBV6-5 and TRBJ2-1; 11 bases align to TRBD2. This TCR came from a person aged 18 to 65 who received the Ad26.COV2.S COVID-19 vaccine or a placebo. Sequences were derived from peripheral blood, sampled in a trial of Ad26.COV2.S vaccine versus placebo. The CDR3 loop reads CASSSTSGDNEQFF. The CDR3 DNA follows: TGTGCCAGCAGTTCGACTAGCGGGGACAATGAGCAGTTCTTC.